Listed here are 28 T cell receptor beta chains from one sample, sequenced in a study of graft-versus-host responses after intestinal transplantation. The antigens for these receptors are not known. Assay: immunoSEQ multiplex PCR; the TCRdb copy retains only in-frame clones and omits some. There are approximately 85,000 clones in the sample; over 85% occur only once, and around 1.1% lies in the top ten. The source was unstimulated CD8+ T cells sorted from spleen or lymph node cells, collected before transplant. The receptors derive from a human donor who was the organ donor for an intestinal transplant.

V gene TRBV18 combines with J gene TRBJ2-1, with 11 bases identical to TRBD2. The V and J ends lost 6 bases and 4 bases, in that order; junction bases with no gene match: 5. The CDR3 is 15 amino acids. CDR1 is KGHSH and CDR2 is LQKENI in the germline V gene. The CDR3 DNA sequence: TGTGCCAGCTCCCAAGGGACTAGCGGATACAATGAGCAGTTCTTC. Translation gives CASSQGTSGYNEQFF.

The chain is built from TRBV19 and TRBJ1-1; D not certain. CDR3 size: 14 residues. Germline values: CDR1 LNHDA, CDR2 SQIVND (reference sequence). The V end was cut by 3 bases, the J end by 1 base, with 9 bases between. CDR3 amino acids: CASSMSRGNTEAFF. The CDR3 nucleotides read TGTGCCAGTAGTATGTCGCGGGGGAACACTGAAGCTTTCTTT.

The chain recombines TRBV27 with TRBJ2-5; 8 positions agree with TRBD1. V lost 6 bases, J lost 9 bases, and 9 bases stayed unmatched. Germline-derived CDR1 and CDR2 are MNHEY and SMNVEV (reference sequence). The CDR3 has 13 amino acids. The CDR3 spells CASSHGQGWAQYF. The CDR3 DNA reads as TGTGCCAGCAGCCATGGACAGGGATGGGCCCAGTACTTC.

The V and J genes are TRBV4-1 and TRBJ1-5, with D maybe TRBD1 (5 bases). V shed 1 base and J shed 0 bases, with 10 bases lying between them. This CDR3 has 16 residues. Germline lookup yields CDR1 MGHRA and CDR2 YSYEKL. CDR3: CASSQGGVSSNQPQHF. In DNA form, the CDR3 reads TGCGCCAGCAGCCAAGGGGGCGTTAGTAGCAATCAGCCCCAGCATTTT.

This rearrangement joins TRBV19 to TRBJ2-1; a possible D gene is TRBD2 (6 bases). Trimming left V 6 bases short and J 7 bases short, with 10 bases between. The germline CDR1 and CDR2 sequences are LNHDA and SQIVND (reference sequence). The CDR3 length is 12 residues. The DNA for the CDR3 is TGTGCCAGTAGGGTGGAGGGAAATGAGCAGTTCTTC. Its protein is CASRVEGNEQFF. Combining the CDR3 with reference TRBV19 and TRBJ2-1 gives the whole variable domain DGGITQSPKYLFRKEGQNVTLSCEQNLNHDAMYWYRQDPGQGLRLIYYSQIVNDFQKGDIAEGYSVSREKKESFPLTVTSAQKNPTAFYLCASRVEGNEQFFGPGTRLTVL.

The chain links TRBV6-1 to TRBJ1-5; D remains unclear. Germline CDR1 MNHNS, CDR2 SASEGT. Trimming cost V 4 bases and J 4 bases, with 17 bases left between them. This CDR3 comprises 16 residues. This chain's CDR3 is CASSGGGVHRNQPQHF. The CDR3 nucleotides read TGTGCCAGCAGTGGGGGAGGAGTTCATCGGAATCAGCCCCAGCATTTT.

The gene calls are TRBV7-9 and TRBJ1-2, with D perhaps matching TRBD1 (6 bases). The CDR3 totals 14 residues. Trimming shortened V by 1 base and J by 6 bases, and 12 bases separated the two germline ends. The germline CDR1 and CDR2 sequences are SEHNR and FQNEAQ (reference sequence). Written as DNA, the CDR3 is TGTGCCAGCAGCTTAGTTCGGGGGGCAGATGGCTACACCTTC. Translating it yields CASSLVRGADGYTF.

This chain links TRBV10-2 with TRBJ2-3; 7 nucleotides match TRBD2. Germline V CDR1 and CDR2: WSHSY, SAAADI. This CDR3 contains 16 residues. The J segment lost 4 bases and the V segment lost 4 bases, leaving 11 bases of the junction unmatched. The CDR3 region is CASSGHRRELPDTQYF. CDR3 DNA: TGCGCCAGCAGTGGGCATCGGCGGGAGCTCCCAGATACGCAGTATTTT.

This clone was recorded once. Written as DNA, the CDR3 is TGTGCCAGCAGTTTATCCCTAGGCGAGCAGTACTTC. This sequence encodes CASSLSLGEQYF. The rearrangement uses TRBV27 and TRBJ2-7; D gene uncertain. The V end lost 0 bases, the J end lost 6 bases, and 6 bases lay between the germline ends. CDR1 and CDR2 from the germline V gene are MNHEY and SMNVEV (reference sequence). The CDR3 contains 12 residues.

The chain couples TRBV19 to TRBJ2-2, with 10 bases aligning to TRBD2. Per germline, CDR1 LNHDA and CDR2 SQIVND (reference sequence). V was pared by 8 bases and J by 6 bases, with 3 bases of the junction left unmatched. CDR3 length: 13 amino acids. This CDR3 is CASWLAGAGELFF. In nucleotides, the CDR3 is TGTGCCAGTTGGCTAGCGGGGGCCGGGGAGCTGTTTTTT.

V and J are TRBV30 and TRBJ1-5; 9 nucleotides align to TRBD1. After removal of 5 bases from V and 7 bases from J, the junction contained 9 bases not matched to a gene. Germline CDR1 and CDR2: GTSNPN and SVGIG (reference sequence). The CDR3 contains 14 residues. CDR3 sequence: CAWASGQGVQPQHF. CDR3 coding DNA: TGTGCCTGGGCCTCGGGACAGGGCGTCCAGCCCCAGCATTTT. Filled out from reference TRBV30 and TRBJ1-5, the complete variable domain reads SQTIHQWPATLVQPVGSPLSLECTVEGTSNPNLYWYRQAAGRGLQLLFYSVGIGQISSEVPQNLSASRPQDRQFILSSKKLLLSDSGFYLCAWASGQGVQPQHFGDGTRLSIL.

The CDR3 DNA is TGTGCCTGGGAACAGGGGTCTAACTCACCCCTCCACTTT. Protein: CAWEQGSNSPLHF. The V and J genes are TRBV30 and TRBJ1-6; TRBD1 matches at 7 bases. The CDR3 consists of 13 residues. Per germline, CDR1 GTSNPN and CDR2 SVGIG (reference sequence). V was clipped by 5 bases and J by 10 bases; unmatched bases: 8.

CDR3 bases: TGTGCCAGCAGTTTGGGGGGACTAGCGGGAGGGTATGAGCAGTTCTTC. Protein: CASSLGGLAGGYEQFF. The rearrangement uses TRBV28 and TRBJ2-1; TRBD2 matches at 16 bases. CDR1 MDHEN and CDR2 SYDVKM come from the germline V gene. This CDR3 is built from 16 residues. V gave up 3 bases and J gave up 8 bases; unmatched junction bases: 4.

The V gene is TRBV29-1, the J gene TRBJ1-1, with D tentatively TRBD1 (5 bases). The CDR3 spans 12 residues. The ends were cut back, 5 bases at V and 4 bases at J, with 11 bases in the middle. Germline V gene data show CDR1 as SQVTM and CDR2 as ANQGSEA. The CDR3 nucleotides read TGCAGCGTTACGCCCGGGGGCACTGAAGCTTTCTTT. Protein product: CSVTPGGTEAFF. The entire variable domain, with the rest obtained from reference TRBV29-1 and TRBJ1-1, is as follows: SAVISQKPSRDICQRGTSLTIQCQVDSQVTMMFWYRQQPGQSLTLIATANQGSEATYESGFVIDKFPISRPNLTFSTLTVSNMSPEDSSIYLCSVTPGGTEAFFGQGTRLTVV.

This clone turned up a few times. The genes are TRBV10-2 and TRBJ2-7; perhaps TRBD1 as D (5 bases). There are 12 residues in the CDR3. V was shortened by 5 bases and J by 5 bases, with 10 bases between the two germline ends. Germline CDR1 WSHSY, CDR2 SAAADI. The CDR3 DNA sequence: TGCGCCAGCAGTTTAATAGGGGACGAGCAGTACTTC. Its protein is CASSLIGDEQYF.

The chain links TRBV10-3 to TRBJ2-1; tentatively, D is TRBD2 (6 bases). The germline V gene encodes CDR1 ENHRY and CDR2 SYGVKD. The CDR3 runs 16 residues. V was pared by 0 bases and J by 5 bases, with 14 bases between. CDR3 bases: TGTGCCATCAGTGAGTCGAGGCGGGGCGAGAACAATGAGCAGTTCTTC. Translating it yields CAISESRRGENNEQFF.

The V gene is TRBV5-8, the J gene TRBJ2-7; TRBD2 is a possible D gene (5 bases). This CDR3 spans 17 amino acids. V gave up 1 base and J gave up 2 bases, with 19 bases separating them. CDR1 is SGHTS and CDR2 is YDEGEE in the germline V gene. CDR3 coding DNA: TGTGCCAGCAGCTTGACACGCCCCGGTTGGCGGGCCTACGAGCAGTACTTC. Translated, it gives CASSLTRPGWRAYEQYF.

V usage is TRBV28 and J usage is TRBJ1-5, with TRBD1 as a possible D gene (6 bases). Trimming removed 5 bases at V and 1 base at J, with 12 bases between. The germline gives CDR1 MDHEN, CDR2 SYDVKM. This CDR3 contains 15 residues. Here the CDR3 DNA reads TGTGCCAGCAGTCCCCCAGGGGTAAGCAATCAGCCCCAGCATTTT. It codes for CASSPPGVSNQPQHF.

This rearrangement joins TRBV14 to TRBJ2-1; the D is unclear. This CDR3 has 15 residues. Germline loops: CDR1 SGHDN, CDR2 FVKESK. Trimming removed 2 bases at V and 6 bases at J, with 14 bases between. CDR3 sequence: CASSQSLVDINEQFF. The CDR3 DNA reads TGTGCCAGCAGCCAAAGCTTGGTTGATATCAATGAGCAGTTCTTC.

The gene calls are TRBV7-9 and TRBJ1-3, with 7 bases fitting TRBD1. There are 15 residues in the CDR3. The ends lost 5 bases at V and 0 bases at J; junction bases unmatched: 4. Looked up from germline, CDR1 is SEHNR and CDR2 is FQNEAQ (reference sequence). CDR3 region: CASSHYRGSGNTIYF. In DNA, the CDR3 is TGTGCCAGCAGCCACTACAGGGGCTCTGGAAACACCATATATTTT. The complete variable domain, with remaining parts taken from reference TRBV7-9 and TRBJ1-3, reads DTGVSQNPRHKITKRGQNVTFRCDPISEHNRLYWYRQTLGQGPEFLTYFQNEAQLEKSRLLSDRFSAERPKGSFSTLEIQRTEQGDSAMYLCASSHYRGSGNTIYFGEGSWLTVV.

The chain recombines TRBV2 with TRBJ2-1; 11 positions agree with TRBD2. This CDR3 region has 18 residues. The junction had 13 bases not matched to a gene; V was cut back by 8 bases and J by 1 base. CDR1 SNHLY and CDR2 FYNNEI come from the germline V gene. Written as DNA, the CDR3 is TGTGCCAGCCAAAATCTAGCGGGGGGCTCGCCTTCCTACAATGAGCAGTTCTTC. This translates into CASQNLAGGSPSYNEQFF.

The J gene is TRBJ2-7, the V gene TRBV12-5; 12 bases fit TRBD2. CDR3 size: 19 residues. CDR1 and CDR2 from the germline V gene are LGHNT and FRNRAP. V trimming: 5 bases; J trimming: 3 bases; junction bases outside the gene matches: 17. The CDR3 protein is CASGIRKTSGRPPSYEQYF. In nucleotides, the CDR3 is TGTGCTAGTGGTATTCGAAAGACTAGCGGGAGACCTCCCAGCTACGAGCAGTACTTC.

The chain employs TRBV5-1 and TRBJ2-1; D perhaps matches TRBD2 (6 bases). V was cut by 2 bases and J by 7 bases, with 10 bases left in between. Per the germline V gene, CDR1 is SGHRS and CDR2 is YFSETQ. This CDR3 comprises 13 residues. CDR3 amino acids: CASSFGGSNEQFF. The DNA of the CDR3 is TGCGCCAGCAGCTTTGGGGGGTCGAATGAGCAGTTCTTC.

V usage is TRBV5-1 and J usage is TRBJ2-7, with D unresolved. Per the germline V gene, CDR1 is SGHRS and CDR2 is YFSETQ. This CDR3 contains 14 residues. The V end lost 0 bases, the J end lost 0 bases, and 7 bases lay between the germline ends. The CDR3 region has the DNA TGCGCCAGCAGCTTGGTGCCAGGCTCCTACGAGCAGTACTTC. Translating it yields CASSLVPGSYEQYF.

The chain uses TRBV7-9 and TRBJ2-2, with a possible D match to TRBD1 (6 bases). The V gene lost 5 bases and the J gene lost 8 bases, with 15 bases spanning the gap. CDR3 length: 14 residues. Germline values: CDR1 SEHNR, CDR2 FQNEAQ (reference sequence). The CDR3 reads CASSGTGSTGELFF. The CDR3 DNA reads as TGTGCCAGCAGCGGAACAGGGTCTACGGGGGAGCTGTTTTTT. Supplemented by reference TRBV7-9 and TRBJ2-2, the full variable domain reads DTGVSQNPRHKITKRGQNVTFRCDPISEHNRLYWYRQTLGQGPEFLTYFQNEAQLEKSRLLSDRFSAERPKGSFSTLEIQRTEQGDSAMYLCASSGTGSTGELFFGEGSRLTVL.

This rearrangement joins TRBV20-1 to TRBJ1-5; TRBD1 aligns across 7 bases. The V segment lost 5 bases and the J segment 8 bases; nucleotides outside the gene matches: 3. The CDR3 consists of 11 residues. Looked up from germline, CDR1 is DFQATT and CDR2 is SNEGSKA (reference sequence). CDR3 amino acids: CSAGTAEPQHF. Written as DNA, the CDR3 is TGCAGTGCTGGGACAGCGGAGCCCCAGCATTTT.

This clone showed up just once. This rearrangement joins TRBV7-8 to TRBJ2-7; perhaps TRBD2 as D (5 bases). Trimming removed 3 bases from V and 7 bases from J, with 10 bases in between. In germline, CDR1 is SGHVS, CDR2 FQNEAQ. The CDR3 spans 12 residues. Here the CDR3 reads CASSFEGREQYF. The CDR3 bases are TGTGCCAGCAGCTTCGAGGGTCGGGAGCAGTACTTC.

This clone was observed a single time. This CDR3 reads CASSLRQTGWTGELFF. CDR3 nucleotides: TGTGCCAGCAGTTTAAGGCAGACAGGGTGGACCGGGGAGCTGTTTTTT. The V call is TRBV28, the J call TRBJ2-2; 7 nucleotides line up with TRBD1. After removal of 2 bases from V and 5 bases from J, the junction contained 8 bases not matched to a gene. CDR1 and CDR2 (germline): MDHEN, SYDVKM. The CDR3 totals 16 residues.